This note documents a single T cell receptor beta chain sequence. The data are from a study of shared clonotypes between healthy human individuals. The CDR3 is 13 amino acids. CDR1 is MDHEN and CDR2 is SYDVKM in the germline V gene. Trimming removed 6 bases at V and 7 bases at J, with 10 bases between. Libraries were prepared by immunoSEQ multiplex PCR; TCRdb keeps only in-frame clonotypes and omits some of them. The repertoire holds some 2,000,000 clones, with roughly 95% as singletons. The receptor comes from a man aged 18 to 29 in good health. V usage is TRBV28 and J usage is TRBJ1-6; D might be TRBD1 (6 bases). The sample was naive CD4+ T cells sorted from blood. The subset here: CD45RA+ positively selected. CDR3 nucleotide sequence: TGTGCCAGCAGGGACAGTCCCAATTCACCCCTCCACTTT. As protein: CASRDSPNSPLHF.